This T cell receptor beta chain was recorded in a study of T cell clonotyping in hematopoietic cell transplantation. CDR3 size: 15 residues. J gave up 0 bases and V 4 bases, and 4 bases lay outside the gene matches. Germline lookup yields CDR1 MGHRA and CDR2 YSYEKL. Assay: immunoSEQ multiplex PCR; the TCRdb copy retains only in-frame clones and omits some. This sample yields 55,000 to 70,000 clones, of which over 90% are seen a single time; 1.5% to 2% belongs to the top ten. V and J are TRBV4-1 and TRBJ2-3; TRBD2 aligns across 7 bases. This sequence originates from a man aged 50-60 years in good health. Some clones in this sample may be carry-over from other donors' samples. Sequenced: peripheral blood mononuclear cells. The CDR3 loop reads CASSLWGGSTDTQYF. As DNA, the CDR3 is TGCGCCAGCAGCCTTTGGGGGGGGAGCACAGATACGCAGTATTTT.